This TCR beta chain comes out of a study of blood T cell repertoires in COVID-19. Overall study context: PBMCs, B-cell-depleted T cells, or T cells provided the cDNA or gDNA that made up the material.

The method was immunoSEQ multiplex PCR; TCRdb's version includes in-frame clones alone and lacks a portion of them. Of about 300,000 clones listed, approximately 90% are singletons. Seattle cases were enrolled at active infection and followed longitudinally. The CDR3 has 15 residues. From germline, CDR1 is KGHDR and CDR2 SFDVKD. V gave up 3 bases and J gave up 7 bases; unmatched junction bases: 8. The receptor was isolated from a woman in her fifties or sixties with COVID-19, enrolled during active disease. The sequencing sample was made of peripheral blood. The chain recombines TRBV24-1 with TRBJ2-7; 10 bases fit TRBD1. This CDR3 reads CATSDLGDRGWEQYF. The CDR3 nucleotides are TGTGCCACCAGTGATCTGGGGGACAGGGGTTGGGAGCAGTACTTC.